Detailed here is one T cell receptor (beta chain). What it binds is unknown. These data belong to a study of T cell responses to AZD1222 COVID-19 vaccine. General study findings and limits: Of the AZD1222 recipients, only five to seven were seropositive at baseline. The sample set comprised mostly white British donors with more females, and clonal diversity was possibly underestimated.

CDR3 length equals 14 residues. V dropped 4 bases and J dropped 7 bases, with 17 bases sitting between them. The germline V gene has CDR1 SGHDN and CDR2 FVKESK. Produced via immunoSEQ multiplex PCR; TCRdb's table is partial and in-frame only. The sample holds about 150,000 clones, roughly 90% seen once. Specimen: peripheral blood, collected 28 days after the second AZD1222 dose. The chain couples TRBV14 to TRBJ2-7, with a possible D match to TRBD1 (5 bases). This TCR derives from an adult who received the AZD1222 COVID-19 vaccine. The CDR3 nucleotides read TGTGCCAGCAGCCCTGGACATCCCATGGGGGAGCAGTACTTC. Protein product: CASSPGHPMGEQYF.